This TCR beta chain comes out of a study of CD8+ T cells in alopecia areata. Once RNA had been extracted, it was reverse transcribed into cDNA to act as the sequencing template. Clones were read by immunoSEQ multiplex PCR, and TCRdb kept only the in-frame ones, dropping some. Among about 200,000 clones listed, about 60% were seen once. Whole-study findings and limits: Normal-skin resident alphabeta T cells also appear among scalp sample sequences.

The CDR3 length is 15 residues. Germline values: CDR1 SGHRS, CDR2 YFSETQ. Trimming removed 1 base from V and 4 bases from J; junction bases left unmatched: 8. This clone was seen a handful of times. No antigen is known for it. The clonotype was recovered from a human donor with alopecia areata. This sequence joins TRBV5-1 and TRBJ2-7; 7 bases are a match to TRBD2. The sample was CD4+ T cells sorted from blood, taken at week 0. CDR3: CASSLRGRAAYEQYF. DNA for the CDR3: TGCGCCAGCAGCTTGCGAGGGAGGGCGGCTTACGAGCAGTACTTC.